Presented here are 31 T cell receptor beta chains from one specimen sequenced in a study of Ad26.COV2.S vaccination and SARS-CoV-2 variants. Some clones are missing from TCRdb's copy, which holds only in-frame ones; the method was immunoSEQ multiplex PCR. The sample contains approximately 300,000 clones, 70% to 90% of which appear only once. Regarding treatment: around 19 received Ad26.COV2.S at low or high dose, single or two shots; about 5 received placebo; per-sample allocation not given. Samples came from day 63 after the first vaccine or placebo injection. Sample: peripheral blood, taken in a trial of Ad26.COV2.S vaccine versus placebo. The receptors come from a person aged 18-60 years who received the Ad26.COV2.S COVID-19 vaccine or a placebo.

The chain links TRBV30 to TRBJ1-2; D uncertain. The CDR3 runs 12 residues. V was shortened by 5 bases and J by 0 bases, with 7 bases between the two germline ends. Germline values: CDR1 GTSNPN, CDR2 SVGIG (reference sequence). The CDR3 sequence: CAWGRTNYGYTF. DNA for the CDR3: TGTGCCTGGGGCAGAACTAACTATGGCTACACCTTC.

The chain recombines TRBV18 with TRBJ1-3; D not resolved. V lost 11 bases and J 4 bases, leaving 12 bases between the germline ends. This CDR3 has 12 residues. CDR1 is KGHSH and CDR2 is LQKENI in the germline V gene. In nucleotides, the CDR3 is TGTGCCTCGACTAGGGAAGGAAACACCATATATTTT. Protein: CASTREGNTIYF.

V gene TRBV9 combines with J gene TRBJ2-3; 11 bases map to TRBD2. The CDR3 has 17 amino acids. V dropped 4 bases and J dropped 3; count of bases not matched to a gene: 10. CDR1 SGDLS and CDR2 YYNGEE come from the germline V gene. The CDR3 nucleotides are TGTGCCAGCAGCACCTTAGCGGGGGGGCGTGGAACAGATACGCAGTATTTT. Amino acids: CASSTLAGGRGTDTQYF.

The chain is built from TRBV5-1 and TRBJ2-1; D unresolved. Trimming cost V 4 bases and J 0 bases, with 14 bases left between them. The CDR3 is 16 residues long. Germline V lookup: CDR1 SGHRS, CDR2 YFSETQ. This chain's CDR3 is CASSPGQPSSYNEQFF. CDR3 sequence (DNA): TGCGCCAGCAGCCCGGGCCAGCCTAGCTCCTACAATGAGCAGTTCTTC.

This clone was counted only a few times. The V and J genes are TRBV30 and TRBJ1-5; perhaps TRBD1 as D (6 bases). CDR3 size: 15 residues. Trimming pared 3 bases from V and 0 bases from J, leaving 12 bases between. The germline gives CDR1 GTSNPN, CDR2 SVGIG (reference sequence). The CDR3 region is CAWSPGVYSNQPQHF. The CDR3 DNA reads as TGTGCCTGGAGCCCAGGGGTCTATAGCAATCAGCCCCAGCATTTT.

The CDR3 sequence is CASSLASREDTQYF. The CDR3 DNA reads as TGTGCCAGCAGCTTAGCAAGCAGGGAGGATACGCAGTATTTT. The chain is built from TRBV7-2 and TRBJ2-3, with D perhaps TRBD1 or TRBD2 (5 bases each). Germline-derived CDR1 and CDR2 are SGHTA and FQGNSA. This CDR3 spans 14 amino acids. Trimming took off 0 bases at V and 6 bases at J, with 10 bases between the two ends.

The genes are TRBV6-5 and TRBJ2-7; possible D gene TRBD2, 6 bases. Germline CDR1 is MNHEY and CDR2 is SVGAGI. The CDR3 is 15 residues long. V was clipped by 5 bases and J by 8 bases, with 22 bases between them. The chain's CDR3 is CASSTPGTPSFKQYF. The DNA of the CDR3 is TGTGCCAGCAGTACCCCCGGGACTCCCTCTTTTAAGCAGTACTTC.

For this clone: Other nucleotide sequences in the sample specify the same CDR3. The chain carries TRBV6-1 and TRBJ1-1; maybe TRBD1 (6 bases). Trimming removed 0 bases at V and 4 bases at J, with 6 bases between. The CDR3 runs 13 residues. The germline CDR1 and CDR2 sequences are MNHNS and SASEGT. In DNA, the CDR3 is TGTGCCAGCAGTGAAGCCAGGGGCACTGAAGCTTTCTTT. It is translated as CASSEARGTEAFF.

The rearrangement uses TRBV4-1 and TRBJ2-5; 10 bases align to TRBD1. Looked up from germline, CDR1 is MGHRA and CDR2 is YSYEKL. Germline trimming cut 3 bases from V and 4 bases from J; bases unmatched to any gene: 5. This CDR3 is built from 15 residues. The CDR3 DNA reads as TGCGCCAGCAGCCAGGGACAGGGGAGGCCAGAGACCCAGTACTTC. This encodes CASSQGQGRPETQYF.

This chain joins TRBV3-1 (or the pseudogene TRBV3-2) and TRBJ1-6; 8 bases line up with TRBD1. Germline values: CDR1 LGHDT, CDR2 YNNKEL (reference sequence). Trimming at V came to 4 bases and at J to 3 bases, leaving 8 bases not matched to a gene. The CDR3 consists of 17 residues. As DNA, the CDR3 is TGTGCCAGCAGCCCTACAGGGGGTAGTGGCTATAATTCACCCCTCCACTTT. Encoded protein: CASSPTGGSGYNSPLHF.

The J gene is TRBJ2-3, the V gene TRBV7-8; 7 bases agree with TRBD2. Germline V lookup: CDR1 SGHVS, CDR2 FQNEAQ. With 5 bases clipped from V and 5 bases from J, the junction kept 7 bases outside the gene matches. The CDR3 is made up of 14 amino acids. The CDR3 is CASSTSGLRDTQYF. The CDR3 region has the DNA TGTGCCAGCAGCACCTCGGGACTAAGAGATACGCAGTATTTT.

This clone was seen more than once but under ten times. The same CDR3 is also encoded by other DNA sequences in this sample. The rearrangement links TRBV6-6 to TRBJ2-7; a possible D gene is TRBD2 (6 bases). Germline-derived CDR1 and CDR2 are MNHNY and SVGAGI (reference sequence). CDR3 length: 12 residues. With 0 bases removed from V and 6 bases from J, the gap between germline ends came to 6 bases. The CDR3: CASSYSGGEQYF. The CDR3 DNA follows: TGTGCCAGCAGTTACTCGGGAGGCGAGCAGTACTTC.

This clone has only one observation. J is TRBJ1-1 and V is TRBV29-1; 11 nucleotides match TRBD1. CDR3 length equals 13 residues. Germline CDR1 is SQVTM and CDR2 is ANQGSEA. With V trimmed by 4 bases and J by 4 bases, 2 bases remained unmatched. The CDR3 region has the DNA TGCAGCGTTGTAGGGACAGGGGGCACTGAAGCTTTCTTT. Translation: CSVVGTGGTEAFF.

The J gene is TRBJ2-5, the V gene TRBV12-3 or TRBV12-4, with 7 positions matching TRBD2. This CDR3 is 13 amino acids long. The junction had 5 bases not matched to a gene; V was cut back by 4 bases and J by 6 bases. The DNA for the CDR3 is TGTGCCAGCAGTTGGGTCGGGAGGCAGACCCAGTACTTC. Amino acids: CASSWVGRQTQYF.

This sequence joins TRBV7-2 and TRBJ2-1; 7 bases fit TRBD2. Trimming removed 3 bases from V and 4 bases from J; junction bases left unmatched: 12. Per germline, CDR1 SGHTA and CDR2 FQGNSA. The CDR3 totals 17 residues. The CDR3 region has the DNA TGTGCCAGCAGCTTTTCTTTCGGAGCGGGGATTTACAATGAGCAGTTCTTC. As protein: CASSFSFGAGIYNEQFF.

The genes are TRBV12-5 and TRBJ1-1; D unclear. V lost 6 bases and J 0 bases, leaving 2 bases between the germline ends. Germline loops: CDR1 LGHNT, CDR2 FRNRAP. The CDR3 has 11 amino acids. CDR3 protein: CASGVNTEAFF. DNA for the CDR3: TGTGCTAGTGGAGTGAACACTGAAGCTTTCTTT.

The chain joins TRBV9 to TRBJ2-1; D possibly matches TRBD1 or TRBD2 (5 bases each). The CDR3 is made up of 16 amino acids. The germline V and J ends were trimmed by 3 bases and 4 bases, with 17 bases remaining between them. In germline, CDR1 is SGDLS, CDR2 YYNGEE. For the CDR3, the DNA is TGTGCCAGCAGCGAGGACCACCGGGACGGATACAATGAGCAGTTCTTC. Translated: CASSEDHRDGYNEQFF.

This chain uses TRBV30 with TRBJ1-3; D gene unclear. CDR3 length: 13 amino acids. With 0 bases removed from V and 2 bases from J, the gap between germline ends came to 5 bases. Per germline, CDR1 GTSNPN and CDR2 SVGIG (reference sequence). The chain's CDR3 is CAWSVNTGNTIYF. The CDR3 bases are TGTGCCTGGAGTGTTAACACTGGAAACACCATATATTTT. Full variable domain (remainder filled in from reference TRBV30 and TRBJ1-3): SQTIHQWPATLVQPVGSPLSLECTVEGTSNPNLYWYRQAAGRGLQLLFYSVGIGQISSEVPQNLSASRPQDRQFILSSKKLLLSDSGFYLCAWSVNTGNTIYFGEGSWLTVV.

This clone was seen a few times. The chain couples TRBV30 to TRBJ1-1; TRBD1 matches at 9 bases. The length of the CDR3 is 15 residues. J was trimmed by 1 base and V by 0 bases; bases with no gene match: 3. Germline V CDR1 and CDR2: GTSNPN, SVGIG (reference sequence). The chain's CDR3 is CAWSVPGQGNTEAFF. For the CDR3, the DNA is TGTGCCTGGAGTGTCCCGGGACAGGGGAACACTGAAGCTTTCTTT.

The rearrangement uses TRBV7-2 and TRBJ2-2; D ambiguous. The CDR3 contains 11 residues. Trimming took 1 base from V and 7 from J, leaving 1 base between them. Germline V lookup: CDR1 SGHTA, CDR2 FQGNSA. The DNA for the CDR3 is TGTGCCAGCAGCTTAGTCGGGGAGCTGTTTTTT. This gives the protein CASSLVGELFF.

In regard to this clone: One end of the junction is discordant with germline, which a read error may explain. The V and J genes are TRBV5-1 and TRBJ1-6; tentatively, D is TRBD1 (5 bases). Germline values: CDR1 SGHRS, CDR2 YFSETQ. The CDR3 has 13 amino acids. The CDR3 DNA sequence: TGCGCCAGCAGTTTGGGGGTAAATTCACCCCTCCACTTT. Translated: CASSLGVNSPLHF.

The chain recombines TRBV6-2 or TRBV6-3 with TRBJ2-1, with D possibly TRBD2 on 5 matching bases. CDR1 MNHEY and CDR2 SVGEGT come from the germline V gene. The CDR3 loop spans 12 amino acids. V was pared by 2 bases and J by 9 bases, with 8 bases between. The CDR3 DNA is TGTGCCAGCAGTTACGTAGCGAGTGAGCAGTTCTTC. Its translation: CASSYVASEQFF.

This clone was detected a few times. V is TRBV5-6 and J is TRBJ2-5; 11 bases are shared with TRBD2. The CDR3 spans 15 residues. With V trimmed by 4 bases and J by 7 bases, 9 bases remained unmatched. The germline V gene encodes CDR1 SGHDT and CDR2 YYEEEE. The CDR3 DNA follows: TGTGCCAGCAGCCAGACTAGCGGGGCAGACAGGACCCAGTACTTC. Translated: CASSQTSGADRTQYF.

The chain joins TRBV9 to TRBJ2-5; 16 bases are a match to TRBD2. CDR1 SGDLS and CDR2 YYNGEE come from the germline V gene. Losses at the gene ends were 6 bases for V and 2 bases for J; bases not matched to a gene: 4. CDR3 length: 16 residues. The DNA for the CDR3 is TGTGCCAGCACCCCGGGACTAGCGGGGGGGCAAGAGACCCAGTACTTC. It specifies CASTPGLAGGQETQYF. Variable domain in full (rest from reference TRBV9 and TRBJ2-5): DSGVTQTPKHLITATGQRVTLRCSPRSGDLSVYWYQQSLDQGLQFLIQYYNGEERAKGNILERFSAQQFPDLHSELNLSSLELGDSALYFCASTPGLAGGQETQYFGPGTRLLVL.

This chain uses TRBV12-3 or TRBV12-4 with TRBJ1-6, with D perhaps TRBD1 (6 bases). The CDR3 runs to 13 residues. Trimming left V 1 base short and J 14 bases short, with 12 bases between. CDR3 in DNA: TGTGCCAGCAGTTTAGAGGGGGGGTTCACCCTCCACTTT. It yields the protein CASSLEGGFTLHF.

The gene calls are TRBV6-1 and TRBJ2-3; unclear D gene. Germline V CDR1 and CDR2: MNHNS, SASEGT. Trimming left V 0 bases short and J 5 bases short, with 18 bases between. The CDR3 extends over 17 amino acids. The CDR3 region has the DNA TGTGCCAGCAGTGAAGCGCCTCGGAATACCTGGGTAGATACGCAGTATTTT. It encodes CASSEAPRNTWVDTQYF.

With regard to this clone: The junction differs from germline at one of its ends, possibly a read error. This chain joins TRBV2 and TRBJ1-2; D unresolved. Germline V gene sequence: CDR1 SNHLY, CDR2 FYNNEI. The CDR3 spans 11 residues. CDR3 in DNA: TGTGCCAGCACTAATAACGATGGCTACACCTTC. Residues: CASTNNDGYTF.

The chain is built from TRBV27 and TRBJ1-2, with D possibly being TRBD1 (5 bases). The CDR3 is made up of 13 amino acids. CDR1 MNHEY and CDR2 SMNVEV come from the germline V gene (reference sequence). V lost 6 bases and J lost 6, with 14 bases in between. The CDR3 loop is CASSRGTGNGYTF. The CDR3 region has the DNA TGTGCCAGCAGCCGAGGGACGGGGAATGGCTACACCTTC.

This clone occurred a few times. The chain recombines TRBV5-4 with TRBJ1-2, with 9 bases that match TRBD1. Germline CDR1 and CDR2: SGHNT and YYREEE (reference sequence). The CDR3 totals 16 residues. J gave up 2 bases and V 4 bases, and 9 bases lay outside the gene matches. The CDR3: CASSQDRGRTNYGYTF. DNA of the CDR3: TGTGCCAGCAGCCAGGACAGGGGCCGAACGAACTATGGCTACACCTTC.

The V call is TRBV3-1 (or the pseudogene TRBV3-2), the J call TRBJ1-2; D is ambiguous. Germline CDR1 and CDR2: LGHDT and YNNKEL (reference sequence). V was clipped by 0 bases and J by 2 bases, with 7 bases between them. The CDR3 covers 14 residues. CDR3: CASSQEARNYGYTF. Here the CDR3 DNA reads TGTGCCAGCAGCCAAGAGGCCCGAAACTATGGCTACACCTTC.

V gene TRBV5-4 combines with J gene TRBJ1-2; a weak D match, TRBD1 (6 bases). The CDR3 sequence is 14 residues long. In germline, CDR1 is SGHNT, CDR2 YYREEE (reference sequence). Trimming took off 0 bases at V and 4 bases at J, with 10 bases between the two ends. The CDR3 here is CASSLEGGLYGYTF. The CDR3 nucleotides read TGTGCCAGCAGCTTGGAGGGGGGGCTCTATGGCTACACCTTC.